The 30 T cell receptor beta chains below come from one sample, sequenced in a study of post-analysis software for immune sequencing data. Findings and limits, study-wide: Roughly five TRBV segments, including TRBV5-6, TRBV5-1 and TRBV20-1, were more frequent in patients than controls.

Carried by the TCR beta cDNA libraries were unique molecular identifiers. TCRdb reprocessed the PCR reads with MiXCR, giving one entry per CDR3 protein. The sample has about 460,000 distinct CDR3 sequences, under 55% seen once. Which antigens these TCRs recognize remains unknown. Sequenced sample: blood. All receptors derive from a girl between 5 and 17 years old with multiple sclerosis.

The chain uses TRBV6-2 or TRBV6-3 and TRBJ1-1; D is unresolved. Germline-derived CDR1 and CDR2 are MNHEY and SVGEGT. V was cut by 7 bases and J by 0 bases, with 9 bases left in between. CDR3 length: 13 amino acids. This CDR3 is CASNNLMNTEAFF. The DNA of the CDR3 is TGTGCCAGCAACAATCTCATGAACACTGAAGCTTTCTTT.

This clonotype was found a few times. The rearrangement links TRBV20-1 to TRBJ2-7; 12 bases line up with TRBD2. This CDR3 region has 17 residues. CDR1 is DFQATT, CDR2 SNEGSKA, per germline (reference sequence). Losses at the gene ends were 3 bases for V and 3 bases for J; bases not matched to a gene: 12. The CDR3 bases are TGCAGTGCTAGCACTACCCCTAGCGGGAGGGCCTACTACGAGCAGTACTTC. Translating gives CSASTTPSGRAYYEQYF.

This clonotype has just a few counts. The rearrangement uses TRBV5-1 and TRBJ2-1; either TRBD1 or TRBD2 may fit D (5 bases each). V was clipped by 4 bases and J by 8 bases, with 25 bases between them. The CDR3 covers 17 residues. Germline-derived CDR1 and CDR2 are SGHRS and YFSETQ. CDR3 sequence reads: CASSPSGTSLPRDEQFF. Written as DNA, the CDR3 is TGCGCCAGCAGCCCGTCCGGGACGTCCCTCCCTCGAGATGAGCAGTTCTTC.

The chain carries TRBV12-3 or TRBV12-4 and TRBJ1-1; D call uncertain. The CDR3 runs 15 residues. Trimming cost V 2 bases and J 5 bases, with 15 bases left between them. CDR3 loop: CASSLRFGVGTEAFF. The CDR3 DNA reads as TGTGCCAGCAGTTTACGTTTCGGTGTTGGGACTGAAGCTTTCTTT.

The chain combines TRBV5-5 with TRBJ2-3; 7 bases map to TRBD1. Trimming took 3 bases from V and 2 from J; bases not matched to a gene: 9. The CDR3 sequence is 16 residues long. Germline V gene lookup returns CDR1 SGHKS and CDR2 YYEKEE (reference sequence). Here the CDR3 DNA reads TGTGCCAGCAGCTGGGCACCGGGACAGAACACAGATACGCAGTATTTT. Encoded protein: CASSWAPGQNTDTQYF.

This chain uses TRBV6-1 with TRBJ2-5; 7 positions agree with TRBD1. V trimming: 5 bases; J trimming: 1 base; junction bases outside the gene matches: 4. Germline V lookup: CDR1 MNHNS, CDR2 SASEGT. This CDR3 contains 14 residues. The CDR3 DNA reads as TGTGCCAGCAGTCTGACAGGGACCCAAGAGACCCAGTACTTC. Residues: CASSLTGTQETQYF.

The table lists this clonotype with a count of one. The V and J genes are TRBV6-5 and TRBJ2-1, with D perhaps given as TRBD1 or TRBD2 (5 bases each). Germline lookup yields CDR1 MNHEY and CDR2 SVGAGI. Trimming took 4 bases from V and 4 from J, leaving 14 bases between them. This CDR3 contains 15 residues. The CDR3 loop is CASSSQPGPYNEQFF. The CDR3 DNA reads as TGTGCCAGCAGTTCCCAACCGGGACCATACAATGAGCAGTTCTTC.

The chain joins TRBV6-2 or TRBV6-3 to TRBJ1-5, with D maybe TRBD1 (5 bases). This CDR3 has 15 amino acids. V was pared by 2 bases and J by 2 bases, with 10 bases between. CDR1 and CDR2 from the germline V gene are MNHEY and SVGEGT. The CDR3 reads CASSYGGAGNQPQHF. DNA of the CDR3: TGTGCCAGCAGTTACGGGGGAGCGGGCAATCAGCCCCAGCATTTT.

The J gene is TRBJ2-4, the V gene TRBV5-1; 9 bases are shared with TRBD2. CDR3 length equals 19 residues. Germline trimming cut 0 bases from V and 0 bases from J; bases unmatched to any gene: 10. CDR1 is SGHRS and CDR2 is YFSETQ in the germline V gene. The CDR3 spells CASSLEGSGGHLAKNIQYF. In nucleotides, the CDR3 is TGCGCCAGCAGCTTGGAAGGTAGCGGGGGCCACCTAGCCAAAAACATTCAGTACTTC.

The chain has TRBV3-1 and TRBJ2-3; 8 bases agree with TRBD2. J lost 13 bases, V lost 6 bases, and 15 bases had no gene match. This CDR3 is built from 14 residues. The germline V gene encodes CDR1 LGHDT and CDR2 YNNKEL (reference sequence). CDR3 bases: TGTGCCAGCAGTCAGGGACTAGACGGGTTCGTAGAGTATTTT. This encodes CASSQGLDGFVEYF.

The gene calls are TRBV28 and TRBJ2-7; either TRBD1 or TRBD2 may fit D (7 bases each). In germline, CDR1 is MDHEN, CDR2 SYDVKM. The V gene lost 3 bases and the J gene lost 2 bases, with 11 bases spanning the gap. The CDR3 is made up of 14 amino acids. CDR3 DNA: TGTGCCAGCAGTTTGACAGGGAGGGCCTACGAGCAGTACTTC. Its translation: CASSLTGRAYEQYF.

The V call is TRBV20-1, the J call TRBJ1-6; D is perhaps TRBD1 (6 bases). This CDR3 has 17 residues. The germline CDR1 and CDR2 sequences are DFQATT and SNEGSKA (reference sequence). V lost 4 bases and J 1 base, leaving 17 bases between the germline ends. The DNA of the CDR3 is TGCAGTGCTAAAGGGGGACTCTTCGGGTCCTATAATTCACCCCTCCACTTT. Translation gives CSAKGGLFGSYNSPLHF.

By share, this clonotype ranks as medium-sized. This sequence joins TRBV2 and TRBJ2-1, with TRBD2 as a possible D gene (5 bases). CDR3 length: 14 residues. The V end was cut by 5 bases, the J end by 5 bases, with 13 bases between. The germline gives CDR1 SNHLY, CDR2 FYNNEI. CDR3 loop: CASSWSGADNEQFF. The CDR3 bases are TGTGCCAGCAGTTGGAGCGGAGCTGACAATGAGCAGTTCTTC. Supplemented by reference TRBV2 and TRBJ2-1, the full variable domain reads EPEVTQTPSHQVTQMGQEVILRCVPISNHLYFYWYRQILGQKVEFLVSFYNNEISEKSEIFDDQFSVERPDGSNFTLKIRSTKLEDSAMYFCASSWSGADNEQFFGPGTRLTVL.

This clonotype was observed a few times. This chain connects TRBV7-2 to TRBJ2-7, with D possibly TRBD2 on 6 matching bases. Germline CDR1 reads SGHTA; CDR2 reads FQGNSA. Trimming took 3 bases from V and 2 from J, leaving 14 bases between them. CDR3 length: 15 amino acids. DNA for the CDR3: TGTGCCAGCAGCTTGTTCCGGGACTCAACCTACGAGCAGTACTTC. Protein product: CASSLFRDSTYEQYF. Full variable domain (outside the CDR3, taken from reference TRBV7-2 and TRBJ2-7): GAGVSQSPSNKVTEKGKDVELRCDPISGHTALYWYRQSLGQGLEFLIYFQGNSAPDKSGLPSDRFSAERTGGSVSTLTIQRTQQEDSAVYLCASSLFRDSTYEQYFGPGTRLTVT.

This clonotype was detected only once. The rearrangement joins TRBV20-1 to TRBJ2-2; D uncertain. V gave up 3 bases and J gave up 9 bases, with 11 bases separating them. Germline CDR1 reads DFQATT; CDR2 reads SNEGSKA (reference sequence). The CDR3 extends over 12 amino acids. The CDR3 nucleotides read TGCAGTGCTAGGGCTACCATCCGGGAGCTGTTTTTT. This translates into CSARATIRELFF.

The V and J genes are TRBV7-9 and TRBJ2-1; D is perhaps TRBD1 or TRBD2 (7 bases each). This CDR3 comprises 19 residues. The germline V gene has CDR1 SEHNR and CDR2 FQNEAQ (reference sequence). Deletions cut 0 bases from V and 2 bases from J, with 20 bases between. In nucleotides, the CDR3 is TGTGCCAGCAGCTTAGCCAGACAGGGCTCGGGAGGCCCCTACAATGAGCAGTTCTTC. This sequence encodes CASSLARQGSGGPYNEQFF.

The chain uses TRBV7-9 and TRBJ1-1; no reliable D call. CDR3 length: 15 residues. Trimming left V 5 bases short and J 0 bases short, with 13 bases between. CDR1 is SEHNR, CDR2 FQNEAQ, per germline (reference sequence). The CDR3 nucleotides read TGTGCCAGCAGCCCACCCCTTTTCTTGAACACTGAAGCTTTCTTT. It is translated as CASSPPLFLNTEAFF.

The table lists this clonotype with a few counts. One base away lies a much larger clone, so this may be a sequencing read error. The chain couples TRBV10-3 to TRBJ2-7, with D unresolved. CDR3 length equals 11 residues. V was trimmed by 0 bases and J by 5 bases, leaving 2 bases between them. CDR1 ENHRY and CDR2 SYGVKD come from the germline V gene. The CDR3 sequence is CAISESHEQYF. The CDR3, as DNA: TGTGCCATCAGTGAGTCCCACGAGCAGTACTTC.

This clonotype was observed a handful of times. The gene calls are TRBV7-8 and TRBJ2-3; D may match TRBD1 or TRBD2 (5 bases each). Per the germline V gene, CDR1 is SGHVS and CDR2 is FQNEAQ. Trimming shortened V by 2 bases and J by 5 bases, and 14 bases separated the two germline ends. The CDR3 is made up of 15 amino acids. In DNA form, the CDR3 reads TGTGCCAGCAGCTTAATCAACGGGGCGCAAGATACGCAGTATTTT. Protein: CASSLINGAQDTQYF.

Remarks on this clonotype: A much larger clone is a single base away; this may be a read error. V usage is TRBV20-1 and J usage is TRBJ2-4; possibly TRBD2 for D (6 bases). Germline CDR1 reads DFQATT; CDR2 reads SNEGSKA (reference sequence). This CDR3 is 14 amino acids long. Trimming took 1 base from V and 13 from J, leaving 20 bases between them. This chain's CDR3 is CSARGSGDFYQQYF. The CDR3 nucleotides are TGCAGTGCTAGAGGTAGCGGCGATTTCTACCAGCAGTACTTC.

V is TRBV28 and J is TRBJ1-2; D may be TRBD1 (6 bases). The CDR3 loop spans 18 amino acids. CDR1 MDHEN and CDR2 SYDVKM come from the germline V gene. Trimming removed 4 bases from V and 5 bases from J, with 26 bases in between. CDR3 residues: CASSSAGGQVLSPYGYTF. The CDR3 DNA is TGTGCCAGCAGTTCGGCGGGGGGGCAGGTACTATCCCCATATGGCTACACCTTC.

The genes are TRBV10-3 and TRBJ2-1, with a tentative D call TRBD1 (7 bases). Germline V CDR1 and CDR2: ENHRY, SYGVKD. Trimming cost V 1 base and J 3 bases, with 13 bases left between them. The CDR3 loop spans 16 amino acids. The DNA of the CDR3 is TGTGCCATCAGTGAGTGGGGGGACAGAGGCTACAATGAGCAGTTCTTC. This sequence encodes CAISEWGDRGYNEQFF.

V is TRBV29-1 and J is TRBJ2-6; TRBD2 is a possible D gene (7 bases). Trimming cost V 2 bases and J 1 base, with 15 bases left between them. The CDR3 spans 17 residues. Per the germline V gene, CDR1 is SQVTM and CDR2 is ANQGSEA. Written as DNA, the CDR3 is TGCAGCGTTGAATCACAGGGAGGGAGGTCTGGGGCCAACGTCCTGACTTTC. It yields the protein CSVESQGGRSGANVLTF.

The chain carries TRBV5-1 and TRBJ2-1, with D uncertain. The germline V and J ends were trimmed by 9 bases and 3 bases, with 13 bases remaining between them. The CDR3 extends over 13 amino acids. The V gene's germline CDR1 is SGHRS and CDR2 YFSETQ. For the CDR3, the DNA is TGCGCCACCGGAGAGGAGAACTACAATGAGCAGTTCTTC. Translating it yields CATGEENYNEQFF.

The chain is built from TRBV7-6 and TRBJ2-1; TRBD1 aligns across 8 bases. J was trimmed by 10 bases and V by 4 bases; bases with no gene match: 12. The CDR3 loop spans 15 amino acids. Germline V lookup: CDR1 SGHVS, CDR2 FNYEAQ. CDR3 in amino acids: CASSSDRGSPGEQFF. The CDR3 nucleotides read TGTGCCAGCAGCTCCGACAGGGGTTCCCCTGGGGAGCAGTTCTTC.

The V call is TRBV28, the J call TRBJ2-5; maybe TRBD1 (5 bases). The V gene's germline CDR1 is MDHEN and CDR2 SYDVKM. The germline V and J ends were trimmed by 5 bases and 7 bases, with 14 bases remaining between them. This CDR3 has 13 residues. The DNA for the CDR3 is TGTGCCAGCAGTCTCTCTAAGGGGTGGACCCAGTACTTC. This codes for CASSLSKGWTQYF.

This clonotype was seen once. It is likely a read error, because the conserved phenylalanine at the end of the CDR3 is missing. The chain combines TRBV10-3 with TRBJ2-1, with D perhaps TRBD1 (6 bases). V lost 2 bases and J lost 4, with 12 bases in between. The CDR3 extends over 15 amino acids. Germline V gene lookup returns CDR1 ENHRY and CDR2 SYGVKD. The DNA of the CDR3 is TGTGCCATCAGTGAGACGACAGGCCCATACAATGAGCAGTTCCTC. Encoded protein: CAISETTGPYNEQFL.

This clonotype was recorded a few times. The V and J genes are TRBV5-1 and TRBJ2-7; 8 nucleotides agree with TRBD1. V trimming: 7 bases; J trimming: 2 bases; junction bases outside the gene matches: 2. From germline, CDR1 is SGHRS and CDR2 YFSETQ. This CDR3 has 12 amino acids. In DNA form, the CDR3 reads TGCGCCAGCGGGACAGGAGCCTACGAGCAGTACTTC. Translated, it gives CASGTGAYEQYF. Full variable domain (outside the CDR3, taken from reference TRBV5-1 and TRBJ2-7): KAGVTQTPRYLIKTRGQQVTLSCSPISGHRSVSWYQQTPGQGLQFLFEYFSETQRNKGNFPGRFSGRQFSNSRSEMNVSTLELGDSALYLCASGTGAYEQYFGPGTRLTVT.

This clonotype was found a few times. The rearrangement uses TRBV20-1 and TRBJ2-1; D is possibly TRBD2 (6 bases). The CDR3 extends over 13 amino acids. Germline values: CDR1 DFQATT, CDR2 SNEGSKA (reference sequence). Trimming removed 3 bases at V and 2 bases at J, with 8 bases between. CDR3: CSASGSPYNEQFF. The CDR3 DNA is TGCAGTGCTAGCGGGAGTCCCTACAATGAGCAGTTCTTC.

A few counts support this clonotype. The J gene is TRBJ1-4, the V gene TRBV7-2, with 7 positions matching TRBD1. This CDR3 has 15 residues. CDR1 is SGHTA and CDR2 is FQGNSA in the germline V gene. The V segment lost 5 bases and the J segment 10 bases; nucleotides outside the gene matches: 13. CDR3 coding DNA: TGTGCCAGCAGCCCGGGGACAGCGGGCCGTGGAAAACTGTTTTTT. As protein: CASSPGTAGRGKLFF.